This T cell receptor beta chain comes out of a study of shared clonotypes between healthy human individuals. For this clone: Antigen unknown.

Whole-study results and caveats: Depth was large, yet rarefaction showed that sorted-subset sequencing was incomplete. Naive subsets usually exceeded memory subsets in estimated richness. Lower generation probabilities were found for non-shared clonotypes than for those shared by all four donors.

Germline lookup yields CDR1 SGHNT and CDR2 YENEEA. J was trimmed by 7 bases and V by 3 bases; bases with no gene match: 12. The CDR3 is 16 residues long. All of the donors resided in Nashville, Tennessee, and each was a Caucasian adult. This table comes from immunoSEQ multiplex PCR, and its TCRdb copy is limited to in-frame clones, with some not included. The sample has 2 million to 2.5 million clones, roughly 93% seen once; the top ten hold 0.35% to 0.45%. This chain links TRBV11-3 with TRBJ2-7, with 10 bases lining up with TRBD2. Sequences were obtained from naive CD4+ T cells from PBMCs. Regarding subset: CD45RA+ positively selected. The sequence derives from a man between 18 and 29 years old in good health. Some clones in this sample may be carry-over from other donors' samples. Here the CDR3 DNA reads TGTGCCAGCAGCTTTAGCGGGAGGAATCGCGCGGAGGAGCAGTACTTC. Residues: CASSFSGRNRAEEQYF.